This T cell receptor beta chain was captured in a study of cytomegalovirus exposure and HLA in healthy donors. V was trimmed by 2 bases and J by 10 bases, leaving 17 bases between them. CDR1 and CDR2 (germline): MDHEN, SYDVKM. The CDR3 spans 14 residues. In the PCR, 60 Vbeta and 13 Jbeta primers were used. Assay used: immunoSEQ multiplex PCR; TCRdb lists only in-frame clones, some missing. The table shows approximately 120,000 clones, with over 60% occurring only once. The chain recombines TRBV28 with TRBJ1-1; D gene unclear. Source material: PBMCs. The TCR comes from a man aged 25 to 40 in good health and CMV-seronegative. CDR3: CASSLAPVRVGAFF. In nucleotides, the CDR3 is TGTGCCAGCAGTTTAGCGCCGGTGAGGGTCGGAGCTTTCTTT.